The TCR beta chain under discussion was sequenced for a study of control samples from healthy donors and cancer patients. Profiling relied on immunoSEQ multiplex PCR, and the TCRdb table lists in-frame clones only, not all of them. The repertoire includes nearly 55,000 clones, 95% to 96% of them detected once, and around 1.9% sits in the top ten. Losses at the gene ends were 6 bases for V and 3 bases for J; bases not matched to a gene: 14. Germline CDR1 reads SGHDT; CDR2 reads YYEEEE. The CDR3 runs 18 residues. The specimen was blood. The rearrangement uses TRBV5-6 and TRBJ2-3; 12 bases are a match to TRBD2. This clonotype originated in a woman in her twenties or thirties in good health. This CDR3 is CASNKRRLAGDWTDTQYF. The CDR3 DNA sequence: TGTGCCAGCAACAAAAGGAGACTAGCGGGAGATTGGACAGATACGCAGTATTTT.